Each of the 17 T cell receptor beta chains below was sequenced from the same sample in a study of blood T cell repertoires in COVID-19. Clones were sequenced by immunoSEQ multiplex PCR, and TCRdb holds only the in-frame ones, with some missing. The data hold fewer than 300,000 clones, with roughly 83% observed a single time. Sequencing was performed on peripheral blood. The receptors stem from a human donor with COVID-19, enrolled during active disease. The donor label of this sample is uncertain.

The V call is TRBV10-1, the J call TRBJ1-1; D is unresolved. CDR1 is WNHNN and CDR2 is SYGVQD in the germline V gene (reference sequence). This CDR3 has 9 amino acids. The CDR3 DNA reads as TGCGCGTTCGAGTGGTCAGCTTTCTTT. It yields the protein CAFEWSAFF.

V usage is TRBV30 and J usage is TRBJ1-1; D is uncertain. The germline gives CDR1 GTSNPN, CDR2 SVGIG (reference sequence). With 1 base removed from V and 3 bases from J, the gap between germline ends came to 12 bases. The length of the CDR3 is 14 residues. Here the CDR3 DNA reads TGTGCCTGGAGTGGCCCGGGGTTGGACACTGAAGCTTTCTTT. It specifies CAWSGPGLDTEAFF.

Only one count was recorded for this clone. The chain's CDR3 is CASSVSAGKFAEQYF. Written as DNA, the CDR3 is TGTGCCAGTAGTGTGTCAGCCGGGAAGTTTGCGGAGCAGTACTTC. V is TRBV19 and J is TRBJ2-7; D is perhaps TRBD2 (5 bases). The CDR3 extends over 15 amino acids. The V gene lost 5 bases and the J gene lost 7 bases, with 21 bases spanning the gap. The V gene's germline CDR1 is LNHDA and CDR2 SQIVND (reference sequence).

The V and J genes are TRBV10-1 and TRBJ2-2; perhaps TRBD1 as D (6 bases). CDR1 and CDR2 (germline): WNHNN, SYGVQD (reference sequence). Trimming took 8 bases from V and 1 from J, leaving 17 bases between them. The CDR3 loop spans 16 amino acids. CDR3 sequence reads: CASGACRGKNTGELFF. CDR3 DNA: TGCGCCAGCGGTGCCTGTAGGGGGAAGAACACCGGGGAGCTGTTTTTT.

The chain carries TRBV3-1 (or the pseudogene TRBV3-2) and TRBJ2-2; TRBD2 is a possible D gene (6 bases). Germline CDR1 reads LGHDT; CDR2 reads YNNKEL (reference sequence). Trimming removed 5 bases at V and 6 bases at J, with 16 bases between. The CDR3 is 15 amino acids. In DNA, the CDR3 is TGTGCCAGCAGCAGGGCCGCGTGGGGGGCCGGGGAGCTGTTTTTT. It is translated as CASSRAAWGAGELFF.

The chain uses TRBV16 and TRBJ1-1; D unresolved. Between the trimmed V and J ends, which lost 0 bases and 5 bases, there was a span of 7 bases. Germline loops: CDR1 KGHSY, CDR2 FQNENV. The CDR3 sequence is 13 residues long. CDR3 in amino acids: CASSQSRGTEAFF. CDR3 sequence (DNA): TGTGCCAGCAGCCAATCTCGGGGAACTGAAGCTTTCTTT.

The V gene is TRBV7-2, the J gene TRBJ1-2; TRBD1 aligns across 8 bases. Germline CDR1 is SGHTA and CDR2 is FQGNSA. J was trimmed by 8 bases and V by 1 base; bases with no gene match: 6. This CDR3 contains 14 residues. CDR3 region: CASSLEGQGEGYTF. CDR3 in DNA: TGTGCCAGCAGCTTAGAAGGACAGGGCGAAGGCTACACCTTC.

The chain links TRBV30 to TRBJ2-1, with TRBD2 identical over 8 bases. Germline values: CDR1 GTSNPN, CDR2 SVGIG (reference sequence). This CDR3 region has 16 residues. Trimming took 3 bases from V and 7 from J; bases not matched to a gene: 14. CDR3 bases: TGTGCCTGGAGGGCGGGACTAGGAAACCCAGGAAATGAGCAGTTCTTC. This codes for CAWRAGLGNPGNEQFF.

V gene TRBV7-8 combines with J gene TRBJ2-1; weak D call: TRBD2 (6 bases). Trimming shortened V by 5 bases and J by 4 bases, and 15 bases separated the two germline ends. Per the germline V gene, CDR1 is SGHVS and CDR2 is FQNEAQ. CDR3 size: 15 residues. This CDR3 is CASSIRSGPYNEQFF. DNA for the CDR3: TGTGCCAGCAGCATCAGAAGCGGGCCGTACAATGAGCAGTTCTTC.

The chain carries TRBV29-1 and TRBJ2-6; possible D gene TRBD1, 5 bases. V lost 3 bases, J lost 2 bases, and 8 bases lay in between. The CDR3 totals 14 residues. Germline V gene data show CDR1 as SQVTM and CDR2 as ANQGSEA. The CDR3 DNA reads as TGCAGCGTTGATGGCAGGGCTGGGGCCAACGTCCTGACTTTC. Translation gives CSVDGRAGANVLTF.

The genes are TRBV5-5 and TRBJ2-1; 7 nucleotides align to TRBD2. The CDR3 sequence is 16 residues long. V lost 0 bases and J lost 9; bases outside the gene matches: 12. Germline V gene data show CDR1 as SGHKS and CDR2 as YYEKEE (reference sequence). CDR3 sequence reads: CASSLVGGRDLGEQFF. The CDR3 DNA reads as TGTGCCAGCAGCTTGGTAGGCGGGAGAGACCTCGGTGAGCAGTTCTTC.

The sample holds one count of this clone. This sequence joins TRBV7-3 and TRBJ1-2, with TRBD1 matching over 7 bases. The V gene end was trimmed by 4 bases and the J gene end by 8 bases; junction bases not matched to a gene: 10. Germline values: CDR1 SGHTA, CDR2 FQGTGA. The CDR3 extends over 14 amino acids. The CDR3 is CASSSSTGDQGYTF. The CDR3 nucleotides read TGTGCCAGCAGCTCGTCTACAGGGGATCAGGGCTACACCTTC.

The chain combines TRBV7-2 with TRBJ2-7, with TRBD2 matching over 8 bases. V lost 3 bases to trimming and J lost 0 bases; unmatched junction nucleotides: 4. The CDR3 is 15 residues long. CDR1 SGHTA and CDR2 FQGNSA come from the germline V gene. CDR3 nucleotide sequence: TGTGCCAGCAGCTTTACTAGCGGAAGCTCCTACGAGCAGTACTTC. Protein sequence: CASSFTSGSSYEQYF.

Note on this clone: This CDR3 is also generated by other DNA sequences in the sample. The V and J genes are TRBV2 and TRBJ2-2; D is uncertain. V dropped 6 bases and J dropped 1 base, with 6 bases sitting between them. CDR3 size: 13 residues. Germline V gene sequence: CDR1 SNHLY, CDR2 FYNNEI. Here the CDR3 DNA reads TGTGCCAGCAGGCGAGAGAACACCGGGGAGCTGTTTTTT. Amino acid sequence: CASRRENTGELFF. Combining the CDR3 with reference TRBV2 and TRBJ2-2 gives the whole variable domain EPEVTQTPSHQVTQMGQEVILRCVPISNHLYFYWYRQILGQKVEFLVSFYNNEISEKSEIFDDQFSVERPDGSNFTLKIRSTKLEDSAMYFCASRRENTGELFFGEGSRLTVL.

V is TRBV14 and J is TRBJ2-7, with 13 bases fitting TRBD2. V lost 4 bases and J lost 2; bases outside the gene matches: 5. The germline V gene encodes CDR1 SGHDN and CDR2 FVKESK. The CDR3 length is 16 residues. This CDR3 is CASSPPGLAGAYEQYF. The CDR3, as DNA: TGTGCCAGCAGCCCGCCCGGACTAGCGGGAGCCTACGAGCAGTACTTC.

This clone was seen only once. The chain combines TRBV6-6 with TRBJ1-1; the match to TRBD1 covers 9 bases. The CDR3 is 15 residues long. CDR1 MNHNY and CDR2 SVGAGI come from the germline V gene (reference sequence). V shed 5 bases and J 0 bases; nucleotides not matched to a gene: 4. The CDR3 DNA is TGTGCCAGCAGTCCACGGACAGGGGTGAACACTGAAGCTTTCTTT. Its protein is CASSPRTGVNTEAFF.

The chain carries TRBV30 and TRBJ2-7; TRBD1 agrees at 7 bases. V lost 4 bases and J lost 4; bases outside the gene matches: 7. CDR1 is GTSNPN and CDR2 is SVGIG in the germline V gene (reference sequence). This CDR3 has 13 residues. The CDR3 nucleotides read TGTGCCTGGATACAGGGGAGTCGATACGAGCAGTACTTC. This sequence encodes CAWIQGSRYEQYF.